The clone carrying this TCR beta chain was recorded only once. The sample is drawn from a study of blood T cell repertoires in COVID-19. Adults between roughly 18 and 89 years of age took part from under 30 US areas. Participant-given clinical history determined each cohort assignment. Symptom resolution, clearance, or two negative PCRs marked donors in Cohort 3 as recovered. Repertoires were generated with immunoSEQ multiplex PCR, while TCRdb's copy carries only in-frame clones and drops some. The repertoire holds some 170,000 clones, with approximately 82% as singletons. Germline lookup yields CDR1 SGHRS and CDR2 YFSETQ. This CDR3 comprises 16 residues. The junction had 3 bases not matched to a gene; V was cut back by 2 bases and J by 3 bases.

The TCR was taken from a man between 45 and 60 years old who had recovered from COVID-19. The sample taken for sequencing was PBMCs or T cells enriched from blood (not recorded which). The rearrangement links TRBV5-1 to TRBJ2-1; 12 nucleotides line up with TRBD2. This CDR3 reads CASSLLAGGRYNEQFF. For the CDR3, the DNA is TGCGCCAGCAGCTTACTAGCGGGGGGACGCTACAATGAGCAGTTCTTC.